A selection of T cell receptor beta chains follows, all from one sample in a study of beta chain features in type 1 diabetes. The repertoire was sequenced with immunoSEQ multiplex PCR; TCRdb's copy has only in-frame clones and lacks some. The sample lists 350,000 to 400,000 clones, approximately 12% occurring once. The sample comprised naive CD4+ T cells from blood. The receptors shown here come from a woman aged 18-29 years with type 1 diabetes. The CDR3 runs from the conserved cysteine through the conserved F or W. The order of the fields is D gene, J gene, clone size, V gene, CDR3 protein, CDR3 DNA. The D gene is left open where the match is weak. Clone size is given for some rows only: seen once, a few or many times, or a class if the clone is expanded.

d_call: -
j_call: TRBJ2-7
clone_size: few
v_call: TRBV5-1
cdr3_aa: CASSSLPGSYEQYF
cdr3_nt: TGCGCCAGCAGCTCCCTCCCAGGATCCTACGAGCAGTACTTC

d_call: TRBD2
j_call: TRBJ2-7
clone_size: once
v_call: TRBV7-2
cdr3_aa: CASSMGLGEREQYF
cdr3_nt: TGTGCCAGCAGCATGGGACTAGGCGAGAGAGAGCAGTACTTC

d_call: -
j_call: TRBJ2-5
clone_size: few
v_call: TRBV18
cdr3_aa: CASSPSGQSQETQYF
cdr3_nt: TGTGCCAGCTCACCAAGCGGACAGAGTCAAGAGACCCAGTACTTC

d_call: -
j_call: TRBJ1-5
clone_size: few
v_call: TRBV14
cdr3_aa: CASSQYGGGVNQPQHF
cdr3_nt: TGTGCCAGCAGCCAATACGGCGGAGGGGTCAATCAGCCCCAGCATTTT

d_call: -
j_call: TRBJ2-1
clone_size: -
v_call: TRBV19
cdr3_aa: CASTRSGPRRYNEQFF
cdr3_nt: TGTGCCAGTACCCGATCTGGCCCGCGGCGCTACAATGAGCAGTTCTTC

d_call: -
j_call: TRBJ2-5
clone_size: once
v_call: TRBV11-3
cdr3_aa: CASRSRGETQYF
cdr3_nt: TGTGCCAGCAGGAGTCGGGGAGAGACCCAGTACTTC

d_call: TRBD1
j_call: TRBJ1-3
clone_size: -
v_call: TRBV4-1
cdr3_aa: CASSQRGRAIYF
cdr3_nt: TGCGCCAGCAGCCAAAGGGGGCGCGCCATATATTTT

d_call: TRBD2
j_call: TRBJ2-1
clone_size: few
v_call: TRBV4-3
cdr3_aa: CASSQGRLAGVTNEQFF
cdr3_nt: TGCGCCAGCAGCCAAGGACGACTAGCGGGAGTCACCAATGAGCAGTTCTTC

d_call: -
j_call: TRBJ2-7
clone_size: -
v_call: TRBV15
cdr3_aa: CATSTRQLGEQYF
cdr3_nt: TGTGCCACCAGCACCCGACAATTGGGCGAGCAGTACTTC

d_call: -
j_call: TRBJ1-5
clone_size: -
v_call: TRBV7-9
cdr3_aa: CARSSDWQVNQPQHF
cdr3_nt: TGTGCCAGGTCGTCTGATTGGCAGGTCAATCAGCCCCAGCATTTT

d_call: -
j_call: TRBJ2-3
clone_size: -
v_call: TRBV29-1
cdr3_aa: CSLGASTDTQYF
cdr3_nt: TGCAGTTTAGGGGCTAGCACAGATACGCAGTATTTT

d_call: -
j_call: TRBJ2-1
clone_size: -
v_call: TRBV18
cdr3_aa: CASSLSLQGYNEQFF
cdr3_nt: TGTGCCAGCTCCCTTTCCTTGCAGGGCTACAATGAGCAGTTCTTC

d_call: -
j_call: TRBJ2-5
clone_size: -
v_call: TRBV6-6
cdr3_aa: CASSLIGNQETQYF
cdr3_nt: TGTGCCAGCAGTTTAATCGGGAATCAAGAGACCCAGTACTTC

d_call: -
j_call: TRBJ2-1
clone_size: few
v_call: TRBV5-1
cdr3_aa: CASSLAWASEQFF
cdr3_nt: TGCGCCAGCAGCTTGGCCTGGGCGAGTGAGCAGTTCTTC

d_call: TRBD1
j_call: TRBJ1-2
clone_size: -
v_call: TRBV9
cdr3_aa: CASSLRGTGGPEGYTF
cdr3_nt: TGTGCCAGCAGCCTCAGAGGGACAGGGGGCCCGGAAGGCTACACCTTC

d_call: -
j_call: TRBJ1-2
clone_size: -
v_call: TRBV18
cdr3_aa: CASSPPNREGYTF
cdr3_nt: TGTGCCAGCTCACCACCTAACAGGGAGGGCTACACCTTC

d_call: TRBD1
j_call: TRBJ1-2
clone_size: -
v_call: TRBV5-1
cdr3_aa: CASSEGGQAVYGYTF
cdr3_nt: TGCGCCAGCAGCGAGGGAGGACAGGCTGTCTATGGCTACACCTTC

d_call: TRBD1
j_call: TRBJ1-2
clone_size: -
v_call: TRBV19
cdr3_aa: CASSNEQGFYGYTF
cdr3_nt: TGTGCCAGTAGTAATGAACAGGGGTTCTATGGCTACACCTTC

d_call: TRBD1
j_call: TRBJ1-1
clone_size: -
v_call: TRBV19
cdr3_aa: CASSLDRGNTEAFF
cdr3_nt: TGTGCCAGTAGTCTGGACAGGGGAAACACTGAAGCTTTCTTT

d_call: -
j_call: TRBJ1-1
clone_size: -
v_call: TRBV11-2
cdr3_aa: CASSFGPGENTEAFF
cdr3_nt: TGTGCCAGCAGCTTTGGTCCGGGGGAGAACACTGAAGCTTTCTTT